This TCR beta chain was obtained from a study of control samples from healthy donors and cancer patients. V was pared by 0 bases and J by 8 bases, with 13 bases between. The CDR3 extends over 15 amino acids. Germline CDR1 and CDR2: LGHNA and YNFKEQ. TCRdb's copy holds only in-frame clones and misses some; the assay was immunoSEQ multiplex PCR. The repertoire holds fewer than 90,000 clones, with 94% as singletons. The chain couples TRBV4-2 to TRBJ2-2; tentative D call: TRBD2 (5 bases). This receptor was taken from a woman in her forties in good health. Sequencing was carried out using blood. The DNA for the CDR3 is TGTGCCAGCAGCCAAGATGGCGACTATTCTGGGGAGCTGTTTTTT. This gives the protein CASSQDGDYSGELFF.